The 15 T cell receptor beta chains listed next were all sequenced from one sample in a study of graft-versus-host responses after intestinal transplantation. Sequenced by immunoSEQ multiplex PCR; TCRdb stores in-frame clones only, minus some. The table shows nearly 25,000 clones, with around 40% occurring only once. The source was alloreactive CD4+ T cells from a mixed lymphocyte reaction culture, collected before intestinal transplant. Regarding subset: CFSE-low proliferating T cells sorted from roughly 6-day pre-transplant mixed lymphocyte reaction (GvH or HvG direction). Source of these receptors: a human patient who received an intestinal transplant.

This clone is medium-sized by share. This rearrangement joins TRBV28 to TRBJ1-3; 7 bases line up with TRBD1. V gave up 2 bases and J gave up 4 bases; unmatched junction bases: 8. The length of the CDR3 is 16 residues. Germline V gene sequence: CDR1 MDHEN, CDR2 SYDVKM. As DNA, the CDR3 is TGTGCCAGCAGTTTAGCCGAGACAGGGCCGGGAAACACCATATATTTT. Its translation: CASSLAETGPGNTIYF.

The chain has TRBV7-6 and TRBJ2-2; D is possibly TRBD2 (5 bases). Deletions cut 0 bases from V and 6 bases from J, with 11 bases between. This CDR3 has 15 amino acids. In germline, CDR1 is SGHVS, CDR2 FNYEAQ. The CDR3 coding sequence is TGTGCCAGCAGCTTAGCTTGGACTCGAGCCGGGGAGCTGTTTTTT. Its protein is CASSLAWTRAGELFF.

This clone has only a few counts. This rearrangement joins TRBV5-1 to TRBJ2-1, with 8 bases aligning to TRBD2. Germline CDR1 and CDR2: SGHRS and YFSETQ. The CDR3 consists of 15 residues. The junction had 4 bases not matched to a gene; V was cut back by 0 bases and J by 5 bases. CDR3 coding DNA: TGCGCCAGCAGCTTGGCGGGGGGGCACCACAATGAGCAGTTCTTC. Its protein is CASSLAGGHHNEQFF.

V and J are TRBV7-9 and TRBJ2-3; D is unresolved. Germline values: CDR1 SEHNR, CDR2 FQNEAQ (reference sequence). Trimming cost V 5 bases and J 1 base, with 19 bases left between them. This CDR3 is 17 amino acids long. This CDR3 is CASSAAISTFGTDTQYF. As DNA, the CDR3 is TGTGCCAGCAGCGCAGCAATATCGACATTCGGCACAGATACGCAGTATTTT.

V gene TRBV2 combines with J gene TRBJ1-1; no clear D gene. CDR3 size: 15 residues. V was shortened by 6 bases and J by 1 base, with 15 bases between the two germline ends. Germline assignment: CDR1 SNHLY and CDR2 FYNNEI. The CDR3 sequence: CASSGRWDSNTEAFF. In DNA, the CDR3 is TGTGCCAGCAGCGGGAGGTGGGATTCGAACACTGAAGCTTTCTTT.

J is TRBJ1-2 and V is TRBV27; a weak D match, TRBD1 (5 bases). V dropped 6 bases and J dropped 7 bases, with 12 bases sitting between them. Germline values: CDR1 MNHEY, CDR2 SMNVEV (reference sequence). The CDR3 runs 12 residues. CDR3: CASRGGEGGYTF. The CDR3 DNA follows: TGTGCCAGCAGGGGGGGGGAAGGTGGCTACACCTTC.

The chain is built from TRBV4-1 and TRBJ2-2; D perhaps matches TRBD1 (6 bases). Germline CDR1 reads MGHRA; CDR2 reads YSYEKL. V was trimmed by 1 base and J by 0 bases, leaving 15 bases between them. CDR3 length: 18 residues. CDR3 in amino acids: CASSQVGAVFTNTGELFF. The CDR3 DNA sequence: TGCGCCAGCAGCCAAGTGGGGGCAGTTTTTACGAACACCGGGGAGCTGTTTTTT.

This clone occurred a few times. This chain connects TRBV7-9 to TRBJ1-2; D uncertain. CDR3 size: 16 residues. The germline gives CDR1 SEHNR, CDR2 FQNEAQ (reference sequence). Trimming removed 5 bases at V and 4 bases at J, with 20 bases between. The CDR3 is CASSRSSLLLPYGYTF. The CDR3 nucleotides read TGTGCCAGCAGCCGAAGTTCCTTACTGCTTCCCTATGGCTACACCTTC.

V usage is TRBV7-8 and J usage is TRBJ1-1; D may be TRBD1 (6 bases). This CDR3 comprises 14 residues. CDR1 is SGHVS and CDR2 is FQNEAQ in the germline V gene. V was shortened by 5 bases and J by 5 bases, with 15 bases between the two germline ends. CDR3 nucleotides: TGTGCCAGCAGCCACGGGGGGGCTGGGACTGAAGCTTTCTTT. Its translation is CASSHGGAGTEAFF.

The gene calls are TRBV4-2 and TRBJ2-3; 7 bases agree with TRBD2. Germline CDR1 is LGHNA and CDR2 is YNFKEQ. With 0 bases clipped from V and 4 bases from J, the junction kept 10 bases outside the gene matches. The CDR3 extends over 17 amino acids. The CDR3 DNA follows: TGTGCCAGCAGCCAAGAACGCTGGACTAGAGGGCCAGATACGCAGTATTTT. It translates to CASSQERWTRGPDTQYF.

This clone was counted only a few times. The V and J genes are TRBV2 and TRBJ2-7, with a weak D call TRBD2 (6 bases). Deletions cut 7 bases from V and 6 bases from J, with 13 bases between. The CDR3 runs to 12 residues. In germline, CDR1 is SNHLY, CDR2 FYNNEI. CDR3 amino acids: CASKFGGAEQYF. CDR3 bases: TGTGCCAGCAAATTCGGAGGGGCCGAGCAGTACTTC.

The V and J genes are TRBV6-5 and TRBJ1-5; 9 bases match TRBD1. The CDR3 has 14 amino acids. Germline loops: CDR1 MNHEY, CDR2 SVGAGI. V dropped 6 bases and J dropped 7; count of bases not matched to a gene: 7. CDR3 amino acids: CASRPGQGKQPQHF. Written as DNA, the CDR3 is TGTGCCAGCAGACCGGGACAGGGTAAGCAGCCCCAGCATTTT.

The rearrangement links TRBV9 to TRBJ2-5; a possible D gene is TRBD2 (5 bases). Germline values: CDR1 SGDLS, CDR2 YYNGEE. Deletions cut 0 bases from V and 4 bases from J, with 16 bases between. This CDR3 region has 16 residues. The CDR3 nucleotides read TGTGCCAGCAGCGTAGGAGGGAGTGGCCGGGCAGAGACCCAGTACTTC. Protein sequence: CASSVGGSGRAETQYF.

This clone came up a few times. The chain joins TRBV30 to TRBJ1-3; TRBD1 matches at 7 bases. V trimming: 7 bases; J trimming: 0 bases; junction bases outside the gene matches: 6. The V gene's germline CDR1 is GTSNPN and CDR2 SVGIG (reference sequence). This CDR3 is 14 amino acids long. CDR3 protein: CALGQTYSGNTIYF. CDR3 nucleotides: TGTGCCTTGGGACAGACCTACTCTGGAAACACCATATATTTT. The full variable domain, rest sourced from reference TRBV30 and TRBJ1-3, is SQTIHQWPATLVQPVGSPLSLECTVEGTSNPNLYWYRQAAGRGLQLLFYSVGIGQISSEVPQNLSASRPQDRQFILSSKKLLLSDSGFYLCALGQTYSGNTIYFGEGSWLTVV.

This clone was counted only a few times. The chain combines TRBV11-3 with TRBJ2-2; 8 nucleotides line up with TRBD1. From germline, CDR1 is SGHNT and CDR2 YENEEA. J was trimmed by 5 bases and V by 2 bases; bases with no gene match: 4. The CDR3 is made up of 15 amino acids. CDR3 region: CASSLQGAWTGELFF. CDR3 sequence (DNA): TGTGCCAGCAGCTTACAGGGGGCGTGGACCGGGGAGCTGTTTTTT.